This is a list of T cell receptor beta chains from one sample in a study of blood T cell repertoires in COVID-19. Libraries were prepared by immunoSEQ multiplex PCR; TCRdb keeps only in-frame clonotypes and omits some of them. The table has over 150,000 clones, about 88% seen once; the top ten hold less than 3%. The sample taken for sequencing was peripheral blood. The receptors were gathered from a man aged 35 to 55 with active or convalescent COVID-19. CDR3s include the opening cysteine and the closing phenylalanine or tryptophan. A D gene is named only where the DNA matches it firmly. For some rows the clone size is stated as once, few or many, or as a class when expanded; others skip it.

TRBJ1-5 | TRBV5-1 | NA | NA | CASSSDGGSNQPQHF | TGCGCCAGCAGCTCGGACGGGGGTAGCAATCAGCCCCAGCATTTT
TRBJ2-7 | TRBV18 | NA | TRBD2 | CASSPGRVPEQYF | TGTGCCAGCTCACCAGGGAGGGTGCCGGAGCAGTACTTC
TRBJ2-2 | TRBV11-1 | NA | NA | CASSLEDFGGELFF | TGTGCCAGCAGCTTAGAAGACTTCGGGGGGGAGCTGTTTTTT
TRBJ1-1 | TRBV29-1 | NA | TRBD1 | CSVEWDSTEAFF | TGCAGCGTTGAGTGGGACAGCACTGAAGCTTTCTTT
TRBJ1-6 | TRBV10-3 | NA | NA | CAISESRESPLHF | TGTGCCATCAGTGAGTCGAGGGAATCACCCCTCCACTTT
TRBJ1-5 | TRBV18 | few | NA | CASSRENSNQPQHF | TGTGCCAGCTCACGAGAGAATAGCAATCAGCCCCAGCATTTT
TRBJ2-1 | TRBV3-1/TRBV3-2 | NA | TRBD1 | CASSQAGQGAGEQFF | TGTGCCAGCAGCCAAGCCGGACAGGGGGCAGGTGAGCAGTTCTTC
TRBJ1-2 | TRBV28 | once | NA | CASSLLGYGYTF | TGTGCCAGCAGTTTACTAGGCTATGGCTACACCTTC
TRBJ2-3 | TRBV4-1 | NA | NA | CASSPPADTQYF | TGCGCCAGCAGCCCCCCGGCAGATACGCAGTATTTT
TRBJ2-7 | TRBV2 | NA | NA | CASRTAGRTYEQYF | TGTGCCAGCAGGACTGCCGGAAGGACCTACGAGCAGTACTTC
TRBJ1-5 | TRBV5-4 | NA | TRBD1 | CASSLQGVGNQPQHF | TGTGCCAGCAGCTTACAGGGGGTTGGCAATCAGCCCCAGCATTTT
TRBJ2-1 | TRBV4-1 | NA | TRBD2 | CASSQEFSGEGNEQFF | TGCGCCAGCAGCCAAGAATTTAGCGGGGAAGGAAATGAGCAGTTCTTC
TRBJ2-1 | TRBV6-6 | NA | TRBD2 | CASSPSPSGGLNEQFF | TGTGCCAGCAGTCCCTCCCCTAGCGGGGGGCTAAATGAGCAGTTCTTC
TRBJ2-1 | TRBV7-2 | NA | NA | CASSNRVGEQFF | TGTGCCAGCAGCAACAGGGTTGGTGAGCAGTTCTTC
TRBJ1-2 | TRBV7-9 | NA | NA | CASSLVVTGPNLDGYTF | TGTGCCAGCAGCTTAGTAGTTACAGGTCCGAATTTAGATGGCTACACCTTC
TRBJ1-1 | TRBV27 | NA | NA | CASGAGEGRNTEAFF | TGTGCCAGCGGGGCAGGTGAAGGCCGGAACACTGAAGCTTTCTTT
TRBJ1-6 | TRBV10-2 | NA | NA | CASSESGGGSYNSPLHF | TGCGCCAGCAGTGAGTCTGGAGGAGGCTCCTATAATTCACCCCTCCACTTT
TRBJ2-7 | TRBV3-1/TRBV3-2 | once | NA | CASSQDSSEPYEQYF | TGTGCCAGCAGCCAAGACTCGAGCGAACCCTACGAGCAGTACTTC
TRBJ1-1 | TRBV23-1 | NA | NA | CASSQSLPVAGMNTEAFF | TGCGCCAGCAGTCAATCGTTACCCGTCGCGGGCATGAACACTGAAGCTTTCTTT
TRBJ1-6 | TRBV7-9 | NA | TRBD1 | CASSPTMRQGPVAPLHF | TGTGCCAGCAGCCCGACCATGAGACAGGGGCCAGTGGCACCCCTCCACTTT
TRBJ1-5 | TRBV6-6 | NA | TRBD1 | CASSYVTGRNQPQHF | TGTGCCAGCAGTTACGTGACAGGGAGAAATCAGCCCCAGCATTTT
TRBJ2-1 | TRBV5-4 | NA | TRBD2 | CASSPGLGTNNEQFF | TGTGCCAGCAGCCCGGGACTAGGGACGAACAATGAGCAGTTCTTC
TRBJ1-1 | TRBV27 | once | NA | CASSYRSGTSEVFF | TGTGCCAGCAGTTACCGCTCCGGGACATCAGAAGTTTTCTTT
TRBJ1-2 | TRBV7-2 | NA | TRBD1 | CASSLWAGGLSAYGYTF | TGTGCCAGCAGCTTATGGGCAGGGGGCCTCTCAGCCTATGGCTACACCTTC
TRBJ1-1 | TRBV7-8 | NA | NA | CASSFVSGDAFF | TGTGCCAGCAGCTTTGTATCAGGGGACGCTTTCTTT
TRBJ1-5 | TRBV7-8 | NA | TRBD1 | CASSQTTGTSNQPQHF | TGTGCCAGCAGCCAAACGACAGGGACGAGCAATCAGCCCCAGCATTTT
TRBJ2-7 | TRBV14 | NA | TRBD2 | CASSSGLAHEQYF | TGTGCCAGCAGCTCGGGACTAGCCCACGAGCAGTACTTC
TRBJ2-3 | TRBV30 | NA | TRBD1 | CAWSTGTVSSTDTQYF | TGTGCCTGGAGTACCGGGACAGTGTCTAGCACAGATACGCAGTATTTT
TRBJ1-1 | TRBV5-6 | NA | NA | CASSLGPATGTEAFF | TGTGCCAGCAGCTTGGGTCCGGCGACGGGCACTGAAGCTTTCTTT
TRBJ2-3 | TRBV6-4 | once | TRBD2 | CASSKTGGASTDTQYF | TGTGCCAGCAGCAAAACGGGGGGGGCTAGCACAGATACGCAGTATTTT
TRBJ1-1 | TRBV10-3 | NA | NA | CAISEPGKNTEAFF | TGTGCCATCAGTGAACCGGGAAAGAACACTGAAGCTTTCTTT
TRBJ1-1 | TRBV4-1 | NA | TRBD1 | CASSQQQGLNTEAFF | TGCGCCAGCAGCCAACAACAGGGGCTGAACACTGAAGCTTTCTTT
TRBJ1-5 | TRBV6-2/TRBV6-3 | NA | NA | CASSYSTTGNQPQHF | TGTGCCAGCAGTTACTCTACGACGGGAAATCAGCCCCAGCATTTT
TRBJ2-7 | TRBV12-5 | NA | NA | CASGLVAGGYFAEQYF | TGTGCTAGTGGTTTGGTTGCAGGGGGGTACTTCGCCGAGCAGTACTTC
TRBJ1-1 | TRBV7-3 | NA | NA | CASSFGSNTEAFF | TGTGCCAGCAGCTTTGGGAGCAACACTGAAGCTTTCTTT
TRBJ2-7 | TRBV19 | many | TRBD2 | CASSIGSGGLLSYEQYF | TGTGCCAGTAGTATCGGTAGCGGGGGCCTCCTTTCCTACGAGCAGTACTTC
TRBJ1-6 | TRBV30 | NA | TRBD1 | CAWRSTGDNSPLHF | TGTGCCTGGAGATCCACAGGGGATAATTCACCCCTCCACTTT
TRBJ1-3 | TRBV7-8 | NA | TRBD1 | CASSPRTGGNTIYF | TGTGCCAGCAGCCCCCGGACAGGCGGAAACACCATATATTTT
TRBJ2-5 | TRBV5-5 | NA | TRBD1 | CATPGQPQETQYF | TGTGCCACACCGGGACAGCCTCAAGAGACCCAGTACTTC
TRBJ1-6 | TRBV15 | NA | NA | CATSRDRGGNSPLHF | TGTGCCACCAGCAGAGATAGGGGAGGGAATTCACCCCTCCACTTT
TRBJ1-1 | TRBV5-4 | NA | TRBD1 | CASSPGTGNTEAFF | TGTGCCAGCAGCCCGGGGACAGGGAACACTGAAGCTTTCTTT
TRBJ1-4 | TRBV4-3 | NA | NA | CASSHPGGSLGKLFF | TGCGCCAGCAGCCACCCTGGGGGCTCCCTGGGAAAACTGTTTTTT
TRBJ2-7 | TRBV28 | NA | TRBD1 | CASRDRDRNEQYF | TGTGCCAGCAGAGACCGGGACAGAAACGAGCAGTACTTC
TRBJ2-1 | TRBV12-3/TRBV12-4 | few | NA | CASRREDRRRFF | TGTGCCAGCAGGCGAGAAGACAGGCGGCGGTTCTTC
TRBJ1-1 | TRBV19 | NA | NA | CASRPGQQNTEAFF | TGTGCCAGTAGGCCAGGACAACAAAACACTGAAGCTTTCTTT
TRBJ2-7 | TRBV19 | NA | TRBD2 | CASSTRLAGGYEQYF | TGTGCCAGTAGTACCAGACTAGCGGGGGGCTACGAGCAGTACTTC
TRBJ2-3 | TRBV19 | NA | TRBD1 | CASSIISTGGADTQYF | TGTGCCAGTAGTATTATTTCGACAGGGGGCGCAGATACGCAGTATTTT
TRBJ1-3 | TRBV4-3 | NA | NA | CASSLDRRRGNTIYF | TGCGCCAGCAGCCTTGACAGGAGGCGAGGAAACACCATATATTTT
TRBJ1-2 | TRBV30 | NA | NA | CAWSETVYGYTF | TGTGCCTGGAGTGAGACAGTATACGGCTACACCTTC
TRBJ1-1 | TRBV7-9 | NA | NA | CASSQKGGAEGTEAFF | TGTGCCAGCAGCCAAAAGGGGGGGGCGGAAGGCACTGAAGCTTTCTTT
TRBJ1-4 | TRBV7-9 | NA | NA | CASSRSATNEKLFF | TGTGCCAGCAGCCGCAGTGCAACTAATGAAAAACTGTTTTTT
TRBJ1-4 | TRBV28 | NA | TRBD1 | CASSTGTENEKLFF | TGTGCCAGCAGTACCGGGACAGAAAATGAAAAACTGTTTTTT
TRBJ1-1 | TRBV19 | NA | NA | CASSVGQNTEAFF | TGTGCCAGTAGTGTGGGACAGAACACTGAAGCTTTCTTT
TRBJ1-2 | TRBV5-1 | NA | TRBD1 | CASRLRTGTIDYTF | TGCGCCAGCAGGTTGAGGACAGGGACAATTGACTACACCTTC
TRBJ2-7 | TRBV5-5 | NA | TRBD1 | CASRRDRGVYEQYF | TGTGCCAGCAGGAGGGACAGGGGGGTCTACGAGCAGTACTTC